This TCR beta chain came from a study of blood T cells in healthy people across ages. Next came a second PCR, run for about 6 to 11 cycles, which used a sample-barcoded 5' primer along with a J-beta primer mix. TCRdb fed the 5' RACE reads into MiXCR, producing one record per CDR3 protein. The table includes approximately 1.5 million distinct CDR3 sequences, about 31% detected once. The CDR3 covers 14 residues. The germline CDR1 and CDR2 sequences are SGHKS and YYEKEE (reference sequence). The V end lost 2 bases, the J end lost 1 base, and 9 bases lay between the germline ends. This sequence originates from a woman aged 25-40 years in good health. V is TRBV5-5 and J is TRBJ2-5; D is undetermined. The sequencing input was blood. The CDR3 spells CASSFRRSQETQYF. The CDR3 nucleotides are TGTGCCAGCAGCTTCCGACGGAGCCAAGAGACCCAGTACTTC.